This T cell receptor (beta chain) was profiled in a study of regulatory T cells in long-lasting Graves disease. HTBI primers from iRepertoire and Arm-PCR of CDR3 regions yielded the TCR beta libraries. One entry per CDR3 protein results from TCRdb running MiXCR on the multiplex PCR reads. Among about 440,000 distinct CDR3 sequences, roughly 15% were seen once, and the ten largest hold under 30%. This clonotype came up many times. Time point indicated: newly diagnosed GD, antithyroid drugs for less than 3 months. The TCR library was made from RNA that had been extracted from PBMCs in TRIzol. Patients were from an endocrinology department in Xi'an, China. The CDR3 sequence is 16 residues long. V shed 5 bases, J shed 3 bases, and the junction held 8 bases outside the gene matches. CDR1 and CDR2 from the germline V gene are MDHEN and SYDVKM. This sample also appeared in a second study, on T cells in Graves' hyperthyroidism and ophthalmopathy.

The genes are TRBV28 and TRBJ2-1, with TRBD2 identical over 9 bases. This specimen was peripheral blood mononuclear cells (PBMCs), taken at new diagnosis, from a patient treated with antithyroid drugs. The origin of this receptor is a woman under 30 with Graves disease. CDR3 sequence (DNA): TGTGCCAGCAGTCCGCGGAGACTAGCGGACTACAATGAGCAGTTCTTC. Amino acid sequence: CASSPRRLADYNEQFF.